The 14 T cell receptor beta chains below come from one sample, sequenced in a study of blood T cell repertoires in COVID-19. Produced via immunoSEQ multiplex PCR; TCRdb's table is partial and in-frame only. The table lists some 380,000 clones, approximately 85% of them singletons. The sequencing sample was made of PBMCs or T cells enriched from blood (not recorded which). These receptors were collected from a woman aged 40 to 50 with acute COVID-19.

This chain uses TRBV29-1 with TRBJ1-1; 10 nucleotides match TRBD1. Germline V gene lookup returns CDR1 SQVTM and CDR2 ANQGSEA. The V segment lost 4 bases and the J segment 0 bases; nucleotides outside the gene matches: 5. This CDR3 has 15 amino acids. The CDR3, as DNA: TGCAGCGTTGCCGGGGACAGGGGAATGAACACTGAAGCTTTCTTT. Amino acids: CSVAGDRGMNTEAFF.

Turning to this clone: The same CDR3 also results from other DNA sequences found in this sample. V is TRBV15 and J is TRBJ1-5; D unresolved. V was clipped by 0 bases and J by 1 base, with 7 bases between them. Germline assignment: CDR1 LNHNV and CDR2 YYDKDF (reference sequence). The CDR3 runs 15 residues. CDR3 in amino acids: CATSRDRGSNQPQHF. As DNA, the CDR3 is TGTGCCACCAGCAGAGATCGCGGAAGCAATCAGCCCCAGCATTTT.

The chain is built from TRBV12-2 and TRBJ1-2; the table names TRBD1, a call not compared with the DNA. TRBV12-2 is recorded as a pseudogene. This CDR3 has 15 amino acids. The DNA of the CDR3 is TGTGCAAGTCGCCAAAACCAGACAGGGAACTATGGCTACACCTTC. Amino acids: CASRQNQTGNYGYTF.

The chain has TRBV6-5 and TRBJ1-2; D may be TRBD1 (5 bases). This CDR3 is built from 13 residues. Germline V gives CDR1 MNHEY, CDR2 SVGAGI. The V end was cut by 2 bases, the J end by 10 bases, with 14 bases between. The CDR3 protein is CASSYLSREDYTF. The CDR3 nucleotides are TGTGCCAGCAGTTACCTATCCAGGGAGGACTACACCTTC.

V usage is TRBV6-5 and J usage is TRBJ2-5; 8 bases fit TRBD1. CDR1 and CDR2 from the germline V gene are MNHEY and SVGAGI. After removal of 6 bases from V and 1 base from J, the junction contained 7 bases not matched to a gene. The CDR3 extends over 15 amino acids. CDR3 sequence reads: CASRRQGNIQETQYF. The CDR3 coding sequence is TGTGCCAGCAGAAGACAGGGGAATATCCAAGAGACCCAGTACTTC.

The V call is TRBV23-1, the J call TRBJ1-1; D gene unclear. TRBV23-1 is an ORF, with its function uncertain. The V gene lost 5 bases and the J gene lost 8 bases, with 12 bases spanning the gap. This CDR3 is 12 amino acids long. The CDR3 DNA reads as TGCGCCAGCAGTTCTCTCAGGCACGAAGCTTTCTTT. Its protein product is CASSSLRHEAFF.

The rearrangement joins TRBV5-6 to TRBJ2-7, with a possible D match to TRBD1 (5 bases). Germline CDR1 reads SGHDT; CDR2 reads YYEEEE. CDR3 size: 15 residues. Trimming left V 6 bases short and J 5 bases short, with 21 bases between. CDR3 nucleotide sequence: TGTGCCAGCACTCAGGCAGGGCTCCCCCGTGACGAGCAGTACTTC. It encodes CASTQAGLPRDEQYF.

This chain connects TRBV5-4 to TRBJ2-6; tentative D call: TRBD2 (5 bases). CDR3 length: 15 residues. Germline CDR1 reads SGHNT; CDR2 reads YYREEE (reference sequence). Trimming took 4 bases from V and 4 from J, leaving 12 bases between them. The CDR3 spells CASSLDPGGANVLTF. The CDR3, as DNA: TGTGCCAGCAGCCTCGACCCGGGGGGGGCCAACGTCCTGACTTTC.

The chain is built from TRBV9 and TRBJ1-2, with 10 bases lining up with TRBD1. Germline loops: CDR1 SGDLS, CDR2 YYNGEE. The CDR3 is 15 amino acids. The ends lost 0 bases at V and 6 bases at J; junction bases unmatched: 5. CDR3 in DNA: TGTGCCAGCAGCGTAGGGGGACAGGGGAGTCATGGCTACACCTTC. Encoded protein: CASSVGGQGSHGYTF.

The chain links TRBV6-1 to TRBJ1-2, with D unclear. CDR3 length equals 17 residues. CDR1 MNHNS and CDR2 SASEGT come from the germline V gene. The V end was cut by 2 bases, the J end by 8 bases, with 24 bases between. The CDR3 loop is CASSETYSGVLPLGYTF. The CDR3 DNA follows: TGTGCCAGCAGTGAAACGTATTCTGGAGTTCTGCCTCTGGGCTACACCTTC.

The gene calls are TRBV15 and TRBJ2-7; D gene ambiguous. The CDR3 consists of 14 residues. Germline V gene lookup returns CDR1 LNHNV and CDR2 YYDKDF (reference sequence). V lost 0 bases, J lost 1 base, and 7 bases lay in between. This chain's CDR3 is CATSRDRQSYEQYF. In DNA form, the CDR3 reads TGTGCCACCAGCAGAGACAGGCAGTCCTACGAGCAGTACTTC.

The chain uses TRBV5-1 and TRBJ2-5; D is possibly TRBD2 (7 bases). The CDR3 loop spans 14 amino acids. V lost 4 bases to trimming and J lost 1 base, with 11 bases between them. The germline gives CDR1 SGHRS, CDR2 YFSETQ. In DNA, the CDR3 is TGCGCCAGCAGCCGGGGGGACATCCAAGAGACCCAGTACTTC. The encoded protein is CASSRGDIQETQYF.

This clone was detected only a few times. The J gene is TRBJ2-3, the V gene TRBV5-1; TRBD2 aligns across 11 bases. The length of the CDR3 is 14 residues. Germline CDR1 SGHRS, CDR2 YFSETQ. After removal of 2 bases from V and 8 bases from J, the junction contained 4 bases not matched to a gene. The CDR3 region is CASSFELAGATQYF. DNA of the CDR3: TGCGCCAGCAGCTTTGAACTAGCGGGGGCTACGCAGTATTTT. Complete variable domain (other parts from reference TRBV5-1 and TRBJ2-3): KAGVTQTPRYLIKTRGQQVTLSCSPISGHRSVSWYQQTPGQGLQFLFEYFSETQRNKGNFPGRFSGRQFSNSRSEMNVSTLELGDSALYLCASSFELAGATQYFGPGTRLTVL.

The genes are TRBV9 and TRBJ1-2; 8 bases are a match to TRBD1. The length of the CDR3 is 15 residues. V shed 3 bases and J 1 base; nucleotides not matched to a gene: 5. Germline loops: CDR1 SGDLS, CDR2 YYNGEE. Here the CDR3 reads CASSGTGSLNYGYTF. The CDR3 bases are TGTGCCAGCAGCGGGACAGGGTCCCTTAACTATGGCTACACCTTC.